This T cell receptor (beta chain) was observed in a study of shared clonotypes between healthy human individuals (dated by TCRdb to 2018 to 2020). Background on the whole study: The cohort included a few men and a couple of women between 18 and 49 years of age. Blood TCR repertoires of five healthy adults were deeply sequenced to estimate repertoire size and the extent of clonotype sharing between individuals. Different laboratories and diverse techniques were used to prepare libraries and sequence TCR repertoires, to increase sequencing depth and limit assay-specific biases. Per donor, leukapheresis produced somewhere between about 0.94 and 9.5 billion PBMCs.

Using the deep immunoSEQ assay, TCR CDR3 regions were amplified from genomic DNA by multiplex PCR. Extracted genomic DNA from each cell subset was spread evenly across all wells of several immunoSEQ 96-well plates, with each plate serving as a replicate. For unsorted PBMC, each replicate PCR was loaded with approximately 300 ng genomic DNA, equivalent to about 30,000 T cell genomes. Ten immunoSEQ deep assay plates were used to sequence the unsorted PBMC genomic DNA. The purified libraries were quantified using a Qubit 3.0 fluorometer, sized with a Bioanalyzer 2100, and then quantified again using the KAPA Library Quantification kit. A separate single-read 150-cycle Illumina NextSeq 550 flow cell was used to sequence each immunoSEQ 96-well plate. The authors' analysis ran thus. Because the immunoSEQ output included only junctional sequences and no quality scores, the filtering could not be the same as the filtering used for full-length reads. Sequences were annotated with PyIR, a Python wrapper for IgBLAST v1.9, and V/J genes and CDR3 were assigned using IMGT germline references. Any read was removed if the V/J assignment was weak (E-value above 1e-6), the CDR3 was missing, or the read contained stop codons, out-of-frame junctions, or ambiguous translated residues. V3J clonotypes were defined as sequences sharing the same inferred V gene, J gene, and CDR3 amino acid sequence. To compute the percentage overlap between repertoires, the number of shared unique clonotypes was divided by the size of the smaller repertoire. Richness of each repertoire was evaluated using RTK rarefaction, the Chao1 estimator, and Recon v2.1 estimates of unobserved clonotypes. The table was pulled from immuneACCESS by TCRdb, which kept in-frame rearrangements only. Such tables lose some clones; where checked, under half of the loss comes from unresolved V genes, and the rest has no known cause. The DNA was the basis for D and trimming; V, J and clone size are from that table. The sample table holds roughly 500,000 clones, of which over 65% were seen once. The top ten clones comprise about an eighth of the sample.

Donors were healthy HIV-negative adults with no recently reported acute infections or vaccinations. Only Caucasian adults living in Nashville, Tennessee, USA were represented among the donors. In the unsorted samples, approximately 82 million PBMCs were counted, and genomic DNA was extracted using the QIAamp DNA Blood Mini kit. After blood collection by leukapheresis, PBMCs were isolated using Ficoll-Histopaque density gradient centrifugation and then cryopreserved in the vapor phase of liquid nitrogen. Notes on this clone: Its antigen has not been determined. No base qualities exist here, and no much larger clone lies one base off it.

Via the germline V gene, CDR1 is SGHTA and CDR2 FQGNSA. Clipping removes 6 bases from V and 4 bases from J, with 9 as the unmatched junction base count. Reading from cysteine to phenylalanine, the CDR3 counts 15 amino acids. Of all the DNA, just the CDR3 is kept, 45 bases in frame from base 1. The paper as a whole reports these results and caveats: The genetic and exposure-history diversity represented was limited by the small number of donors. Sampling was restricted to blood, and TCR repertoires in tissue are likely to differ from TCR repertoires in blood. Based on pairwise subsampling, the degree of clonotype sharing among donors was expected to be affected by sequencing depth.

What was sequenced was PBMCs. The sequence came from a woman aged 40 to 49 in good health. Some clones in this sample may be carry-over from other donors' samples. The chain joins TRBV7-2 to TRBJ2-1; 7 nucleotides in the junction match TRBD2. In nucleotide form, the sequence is TGTGCCAGCAGGGGGGAGGGCGGAAGGTACAATGAGCAGTTCTTC. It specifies CASRGEGGRYNEQFF.